There are a few counts of the clone carrying this TCR beta chain. This sample is part of a study of blood T cell repertoires in COVID-19. Whole-study context: In each case, the material was cDNA or gDNA derived from T cells, B-cell-depleted T cells, or PBMCs.

Sequencing was performed with immunoSEQ multiplex PCR; in TCRdb, only in-frame clones are kept and a portion is missing. Of approximately 33,000 clones listed, approximately 91% are singletons. CDR1 and CDR2 from the germline V gene are LNHDA and SQIVND (reference sequence). CDR3 size: 16 residues. V was shortened by 3 bases and J by 4 bases, with 18 bases between the two germline ends. Patients in Seattle were enrolled during active infection, then followed longitudinally. The rearrangement uses TRBV19 and TRBJ1-1; D gene unclear. This sequence was found in a man in his sixties with COVID-19, enrolled during active disease. Sequencing input: peripheral blood. CDR3 loop: CASSIRADRLGTEAFF. CDR3 bases: TGTGCCAGTAGTATTAGAGCGGACCGATTGGGCACTGAAGCTTTCTTT. Together with reference TRBV19 and TRBJ1-1, the CDR3 gives the full variable domain: DGGITQSPKYLFRKEGQNVTLSCEQNLNHDAMYWYRQDPGQGLRLIYYSQIVNDFQKGDIAEGYSVSREKKESFPLTVTSAQKNPTAFYLCASSIRADRLGTEAFFGQGTRLTVV.